The 16 T cell receptor beta chains given below trace back to one sample, sequenced in a study of ipilimumab plus nivolumab after autologous stem cell transplantation. Repertoires were generated with immunoSEQ multiplex PCR, while TCRdb's copy carries only in-frame clones and drops some. The data hold some 45,000 clones, with about 88% observed a single time. The material sequenced was PBMCs, taken in a trial of ipilimumab plus nivolumab as post-transplant consolidation. The receptors here all came from a male donor with multiple myeloma.

The rearrangement joins TRBV5-8 to TRBJ2-5; weak D call: TRBD1 (5 bases). Trimming cost V 0 bases and J 5 bases, with 23 bases left between them. Germline values: CDR1 SGHTS, CDR2 YDEGEE. This CDR3 contains 18 residues. The CDR3 reads CASSLESGHSRPSETQYF. The DNA for the CDR3 is TGTGCCAGCAGCTTGGAGTCTGGACACTCGAGGCCTTCTGAGACCCAGTACTTC.

The rearrangement uses TRBV7-8 and TRBJ1-5; tentatively, D is TRBD1 (6 bases). CDR1 and CDR2 from the germline V gene are SGHVS and FQNEAQ. V lost 5 bases and J lost 1, with 15 bases in between. The CDR3 loop spans 16 amino acids. CDR3 in DNA: TGTGCCAGCAGCCCCGGGGGGGCGCGGAGCAATCAGCCCCAGCATTTT. Its translation: CASSPGGARSNQPQHF. Looking up the rest from reference TRBV7-8 and TRBJ1-5 gives the full variable domain: GAGVSQSPRYKVAKRGQDVALRCDPISGHVSLFWYQQALGQGPEFLTYFQNEAQLDKSGLPSDRFFAERPEGSVSTLKIQRTQQEDSAVYLCASSPGGARSNQPQHFGDGTRLSIL.

V and J are TRBV2 and TRBJ1-5; D gene uncertain. Trimming pared 0 bases from V and 3 bases from J, leaving 9 bases between. CDR3 length: 15 amino acids. Per germline, CDR1 SNHLY and CDR2 FYNNEI. The CDR3 is CASSEAMQVNQPQHF. DNA of the CDR3: TGTGCCAGCAGTGAAGCAATGCAGGTCAATCAGCCCCAGCATTTT.

The V gene is TRBV4-1, the J gene TRBJ1-5; TRBD1 is a possible D gene (5 bases). Trimming removed 4 bases at V and 6 bases at J, with 16 bases between. The CDR3 contains 15 residues. Germline lookup yields CDR1 MGHRA and CDR2 YSYEKL. The CDR3 sequence: CASSRTRGYAQPQHF. CDR3 bases: TGCGCCAGCAGCCGCACACGGGGGTACGCTCAGCCCCAGCATTTT.

The gene calls are TRBV5-4 and TRBJ1-2, with D perhaps matching TRBD1 (5 bases). This CDR3 is 16 amino acids long. Per germline, CDR1 SGHNT and CDR2 YYREEE (reference sequence). V lost 3 bases to trimming and J lost 5 bases, with 20 bases between them. CDR3 in amino acids: CASSSDAQGRAYGYTF. The CDR3 coding sequence is TGTGCCAGCAGCTCGGACGCTCAGGGTCGAGCGTATGGCTACACCTTC.

The gene calls are TRBV7-9 and TRBJ2-2; the D gene is possibly TRBD2 (5 bases). V was pared by 1 base and J by 1 base, with 7 bases between. The germline gives CDR1 SEHNR, CDR2 FQNEAQ (reference sequence). The CDR3 totals 15 residues. CDR3 coding DNA: TGTGCCAGCAGCTTAGGAGGGAGGAACACCGGGGAGCTGTTTTTT. Amino acid sequence: CASSLGGRNTGELFF. Supplemented by reference TRBV7-9 and TRBJ2-2, the full variable domain reads DTGVSQNPRHKITKRGQNVTFRCDPISEHNRLYWYRQTLGQGPEFLTYFQNEAQLEKSRLLSDRFSAERPKGSFSTLEIQRTEQGDSAMYLCASSLGGRNTGELFFGEGSRLTVL.

The chain links TRBV5-1 to TRBJ2-5; D not certain. Per germline, CDR1 SGHRS and CDR2 YFSETQ. V lost 3 bases and J 4 bases, leaving 10 bases between the germline ends. This CDR3 has 13 amino acids. For the CDR3, the DNA is TGCGCCAGCAGCTCACAAGGGTCAGAGACCCAGTACTTC. Protein sequence: CASSSQGSETQYF.

The rearrangement joins TRBV5-1 to TRBJ1-2, with 7 bases aligning to TRBD1. The CDR3 runs to 15 residues. CDR1 SGHRS and CDR2 YFSETQ come from the germline V gene. V shed 5 bases, J shed 2 bases, and the junction held 9 bases outside the gene matches. The CDR3 DNA follows: TGCGCCAGCAGTTTTTTACGGGACAGCAACTATGGCTACACCTTC. Translation: CASSFLRDSNYGYTF.

V usage is TRBV7-2 and J usage is TRBJ1-2; D gene unclear. There are 15 residues in the CDR3. From germline, CDR1 is SGHTA and CDR2 FQGNSA. The V and J ends lost 6 bases and 0 bases respectively, with 14 bases between them. CDR3 nucleotides: TGTGCCAGCAGTTATAACGCAGGAACTAACTATGGCTACACCTTC. Its translation is CASSYNAGTNYGYTF. The full variable domain, in which reference TRBV7-2 and TRBJ1-2 provide the parts outside the CDR3, is GAGVSQSPSNKVTEKGKDVELRCDPISGHTALYWYRQSLGQGLEFLIYFQGNSAPDKSGLPSDRFSAERTGGSVSTLTIQRTQQEDSAVYLCASSYNAGTNYGYTFGSGTRLTVV.

The rearrangement uses TRBV12-1 and TRBJ2-5; the listed D gene, TRBD2, was not tested against the DNA. TRBV12-1 is noted as a pseudogene. The CDR3 is 16 residues long. DNA for the CDR3: TGTGCCAGCAGCTCTCTGGAGCGGGGGGTTCAAGAGACCCAGTACTTC. It is translated as CASSSLERGVQETQYF.

The J gene is TRBJ1-2, the V gene TRBV7-2; TRBD1 might be the D (6 bases). This CDR3 region has 14 residues. CDR1 and CDR2 (germline): SGHTA, FQGNSA. V lost 1 base, J lost 4 bases, and 10 bases lay in between. In DNA form, the CDR3 reads TGTGCCAGCAGCTTAGGGCAGGGGAGCTATGGCTACACCTTC. This translates into CASSLGQGSYGYTF.

This sequence joins TRBV28 and TRBJ1-3; TRBD1 is a possible D gene (6 bases). V was cut by 2 bases and J by 4 bases, with 9 bases left in between. Germline V gives CDR1 MDHEN, CDR2 SYDVKM. This CDR3 spans 14 amino acids. DNA for the CDR3: TGTGCCAGCAGTTTACCAGGGGAGGGAAACACCATATATTTT. The encoded protein is CASSLPGEGNTIYF.

This chain connects TRBV28 to TRBJ2-7, with 7 bases that match TRBD2. The CDR3 is 14 amino acids. Germline-derived CDR1 and CDR2 are MDHEN and SYDVKM. V lost 3 bases, J lost 0 bases, and 2 bases stayed unmatched. Here the CDR3 DNA reads TGTGCCAGCAGTTTGGGCGGGAGCTCCTACGAGCAGTACTTC. Its translation is CASSLGGSSYEQYF.

This clone was seen a single time. This chain links TRBV29-1 with TRBJ2-1, with D unclear. The CDR3 has 14 amino acids. Germline CDR1 is SQVTM and CDR2 is ANQGSEA. Trimming left V 6 bases short and J 0 bases short, with 12 bases between. In DNA, the CDR3 is TGCAGCGTCCCAACTCGGAGCTCCTACAATGAGCAGTTCTTC. Translation: CSVPTRSSYNEQFF.

The chain carries TRBV6-5 and TRBJ2-7; D is possibly TRBD1 (6 bases). The ends were cut back, 6 bases at V and 2 bases at J, with 14 bases in the middle. In germline, CDR1 is MNHEY, CDR2 SVGAGI. This CDR3 has 14 residues. The CDR3 DNA reads TGTGCCAGCAGGCGTACAGGGTACACCTACGAGCAGTACTTC. Protein product: CASRRTGYTYEQYF.

This rearrangement joins TRBV19 to TRBJ1-2; D is perhaps TRBD1 (6 bases). V dropped 5 bases and J dropped 2 bases, with 15 bases sitting between them. The CDR3 consists of 15 residues. Germline V gene data show CDR1 as LNHDA and CDR2 as SQIVND (reference sequence). The CDR3 DNA sequence: TGTGCCAGTAGTCGTCAGACCGGGGGCAACTATGGCTACACCTTC. Amino acid sequence: CASSRQTGGNYGYTF.